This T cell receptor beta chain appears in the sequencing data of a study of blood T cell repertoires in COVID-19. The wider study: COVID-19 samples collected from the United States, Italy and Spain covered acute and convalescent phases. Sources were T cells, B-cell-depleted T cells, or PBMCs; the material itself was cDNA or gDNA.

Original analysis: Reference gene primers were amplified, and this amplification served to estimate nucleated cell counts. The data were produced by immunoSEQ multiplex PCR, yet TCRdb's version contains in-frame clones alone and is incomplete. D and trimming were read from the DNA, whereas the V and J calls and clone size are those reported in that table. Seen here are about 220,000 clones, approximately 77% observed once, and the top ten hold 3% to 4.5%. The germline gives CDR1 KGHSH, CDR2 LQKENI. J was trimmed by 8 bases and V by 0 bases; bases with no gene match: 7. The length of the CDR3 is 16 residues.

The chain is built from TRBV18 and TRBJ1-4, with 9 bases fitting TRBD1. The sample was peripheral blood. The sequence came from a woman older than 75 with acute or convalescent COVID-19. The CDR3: CASSPPIGQGHEKLFF. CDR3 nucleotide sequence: TGTGCCAGCTCACCACCTATAGGACAGGGGCACGAAAAACTGTTTTTT.